These 3 T cell receptor beta chains originate from one sample sequenced in a study of CD8+CD57+ T cells in acquired aplastic anemia. Researchers used genomic DNA as the template to profile TCR beta VDJ and CDR3. TCRdb reprocessed the reads with MiXCR, giving one entry per CDR3 protein. The data contain 300,000 or so distinct CDR3 sequences, 45% to 70% of them seen just once; the ten biggest clones take up approximately 8.2%. The sample taken for sequencing was sorted CD4+, CD8+, or CD8+CD57+ T cells (not recorded which) from PBMCs. These receptors were taken from a human donor with severe aplastic anemia or a healthy control (not recorded which).

This clonotype was observed a few times. This rearrangement joins TRBV15 to TRBJ2-3; 9 bases fit TRBD1. Germline V gene data show CDR1 as LNHNV and CDR2 as YYDKDF (reference sequence). Germline trimming cut 3 bases from V and 5 bases from J; bases unmatched to any gene: 12. The CDR3 contains 17 residues. CDR3 DNA: TGTGCCACCAGCAGGCTCACGGGACAGGGAGGTGTAGATACGCAGTATTTT. Translating gives CATSRLTGQGGVDTQYF.

V and J are TRBV18 and TRBJ2-7, with TRBD1 matching 9 bases. Per the germline V gene, CDR1 is KGHSH and CDR2 is LQKENI. Trimming at V came to 4 bases and at J to 5 bases, leaving 15 bases not matched to a gene. The CDR3 runs to 17 residues. CDR3 DNA: TGTGCCAGCTCACTCCATCGACCGGGACAGGGAAGGAACGAGCAGTACTTC. Translation: CASSLHRPGQGRNEQYF.

The chain employs TRBV5-1 and TRBJ2-1; D call uncertain. V lost 4 bases and J lost 1, with 12 bases in between. Germline V lookup: CDR1 SGHRS, CDR2 YFSETQ. CDR3 length: 15 residues. The CDR3 here is CASSPEGGSYNEQFF. CDR3 coding DNA: TGCGCCAGCAGCCCGGAAGGCGGTTCCTACAATGAGCAGTTCTTC.